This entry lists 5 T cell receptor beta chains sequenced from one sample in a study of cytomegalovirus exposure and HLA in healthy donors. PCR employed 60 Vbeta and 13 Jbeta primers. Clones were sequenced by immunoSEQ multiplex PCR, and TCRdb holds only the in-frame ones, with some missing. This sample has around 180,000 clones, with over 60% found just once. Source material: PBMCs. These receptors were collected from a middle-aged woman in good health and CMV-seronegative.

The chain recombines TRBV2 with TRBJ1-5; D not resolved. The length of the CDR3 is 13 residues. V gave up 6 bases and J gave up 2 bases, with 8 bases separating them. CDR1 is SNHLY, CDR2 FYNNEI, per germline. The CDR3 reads CASRSVGNQPQHF. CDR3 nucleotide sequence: TGTGCCAGCAGATCCGTAGGCAATCAGCCCCAGCATTTT.

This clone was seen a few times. The CDR3 DNA reads TGTGCCAGCAGTTTCCGGGCCGGGGTTGAAAAACTGTTTTTT. Residues: CASSFRAGVEKLFF. This chain links TRBV11-2 with TRBJ1-4; D is ambiguous. CDR3 length: 14 amino acids. Germline loops: CDR1 SGHAT, CDR2 FQNNGV. V was clipped by 6 bases and J by 7 bases, with 15 bases between them.

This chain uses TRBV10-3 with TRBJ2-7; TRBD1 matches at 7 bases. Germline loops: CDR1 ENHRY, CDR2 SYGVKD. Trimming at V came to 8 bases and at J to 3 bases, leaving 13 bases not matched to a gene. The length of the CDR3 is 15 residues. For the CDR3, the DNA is TGTGCCATCCAGTCCAGCGGACAGGAGCTCTACGAGCAGTACTTC. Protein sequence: CAIQSSGQELYEQYF.

The CDR3 sequence is CASSLGQVENTEAFF. Written as DNA, the CDR3 is TGTGCCAGCAGCCTCGGACAGGTTGAGAACACTGAAGCTTTCTTT. The chain uses TRBV11-3 and TRBJ1-1; TRBD1 agrees at 7 bases. Germline V gene data show CDR1 as SGHNT and CDR2 as YENEEA. The CDR3 spans 15 residues. Trimming at V came to 5 bases and at J to 1 base, leaving 7 bases not matched to a gene. Drawing the rest from reference TRBV11-3 and TRBJ1-1, the complete variable domain is EAGVVQSPRYKIIEKKQPVAFWCNPISGHNTLYWYLQNLGQGPELLIRYENEEAVDDSQLPKDRFSAERLKGVDSTLKIQPAELGDSAVYLCASSLGQVENTEAFFGQGTRLTVV.

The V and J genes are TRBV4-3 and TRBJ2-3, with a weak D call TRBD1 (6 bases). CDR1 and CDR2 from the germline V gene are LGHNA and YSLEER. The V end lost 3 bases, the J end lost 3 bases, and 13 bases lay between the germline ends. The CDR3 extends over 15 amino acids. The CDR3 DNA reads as TGCGCCAGCAGCCACCTCTCCAGGGGAACAGATACGCAGTATTTT. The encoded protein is CASSHLSRGTDTQYF.